This T cell receptor beta chain was identified in a study of T-cell memory formation after mild COVID-19. The CDR3 has 15 amino acids. V dropped 6 bases and J dropped 11; count of bases not matched to a gene: 15. Germline CDR1 is SGHAT and CDR2 is FQNNGV. UMIs and sample barcodes were carried by the TCR alpha and TCR beta cDNA libraries that 5'RACE produced using constant-segment primers. TCRdb reprocessed the 5' RACE reads via MiXCR and lists one record per CDR3 protein. This table holds approximately 260,000 distinct CDR3 sequences, 16% found once. The chain joins TRBV11-2 to TRBJ2-3; 9 bases line up with TRBD1. The source material was PBMCs or a T cell subset sorted from them (not recorded which). The sequence was obtained from a man younger than 35 who had mild COVID-19 (a few samples of this study predate the infection). Cell type and time point are not known. CDR3 protein: CASRNAGTGKVWQYF. The CDR3 region has the DNA TGTGCCAGCAGAAATGCCGGGACAGGGAAGGTCTGGCAGTATTTT.